The clone carrying this T cell receptor (beta chain) turned up a few times. Its antigen is currently unknown. J lost 7 bases, V lost 3 bases, and 15 bases had no gene match. This CDR3 has 17 amino acids. Looked up from germline, CDR1 is SGHTA and CDR2 is FQGNSA. The sample comes from a study of blood T cells in healthy people across ages. Regarding the study as a whole: Aged donors had fewer naive CD4+ cells and lower diversity than long-lived donors. The CMV status of each donor remained undetermined, and this could have confounded shifts in expanded clonotypes.

A second PCR of roughly 7 to 11 cycles used a sample-barcoded 5' primer and a J-beta primer mix. Each TCR beta cDNA got a 12-nucleotide random molecular identifier. MiXCR, run by TCRdb on the 5' RACE reads, gives a single entry per CDR3 protein. The sample comprises about 1.7 million distinct CDR3 sequences, over 25% of which are singletons, and less than 9.5% rests with the top ten. This clonotype was obtained from a woman aged 25 to 39 in good health. The sequencing input was blood. The chain combines TRBV7-2 with TRBJ2-5, with TRBD1 identical over 9 bases. CDR3 coding DNA: TGTGCCAGCAGCTTCGCCGGGACAGGGATTTTCGAGGGGACCCAGTACTTC. It specifies CASSFAGTGIFEGTQYF.